The 2 T cell receptor beta chains given below trace back to one sample, sequenced in a study of TIL therapy for anti-PD-1-resistant metastatic lung cancer. The libraries were made with immunoSEQ v3. Data came from immunoSEQ multiplex PCR; TCRdb stores just in-frame clones and leaves some out. This table has 45,000 to 60,000 clones, about two thirds appearing once. Noted time point: pre-treatment sample, taken before nivolumab and TIL therapy. Most excised metastases sampled were pleural nodules or supraclavicular lymph nodes. The material was tumor tissue, obtained at baseline. These TCRs come from a person aged 25 to 79 with non-small cell lung cancer.

The J gene is TRBJ2-5, the V gene TRBV7-9; perhaps TRBD1 as D (5 bases). V was clipped by 1 base and J by 2 bases, with 11 bases between them. The CDR3 spans 15 residues. Looked up from germline, CDR1 is SEHNR and CDR2 is FQNEAQ (reference sequence). CDR3: CASSLEGAVQETQYF. The CDR3 DNA follows: TGTGCCAGCAGCTTAGAAGGGGCAGTTCAAGAGACCCAGTACTTC.

This clone came up once. The V gene is TRBV28, the J gene TRBJ1-2; 7 bases map to TRBD1. Per the germline V gene, CDR1 is MDHEN and CDR2 is SYDVKM. The CDR3 contains 13 residues. After removal of 6 bases from V and 4 bases from J, the junction contained 5 bases not matched to a gene. Written as DNA, the CDR3 is TGTGCCAGCAGAGTGACAGGGACCTATGGCTACACCTTC. Amino acid sequence: CASRVTGTYGYTF.